This entry lists 29 T cell receptor beta chains sequenced from one sample in a study of blood T cell repertoires in COVID-19. TCRdb keeps only in-frame clones here, not all; method: immunoSEQ multiplex PCR. Counted here are approximately 140,000 clones, roughly 90% occurring once; the ten biggest clones make up roughly 10%. Material for sequencing was peripheral blood. These receptors were obtained from a middle-aged man with active or convalescent COVID-19.

The chain combines TRBV11-2 with TRBJ1-2; D uncertain. Trimming took 1 base from V and 4 from J, leaving 7 bases between them. The CDR3 totals 13 residues. The germline CDR1 and CDR2 sequences are SGHAT and FQNNGV. The CDR3 loop is CASSLGVSYGYTF. The CDR3 bases are TGTGCCAGCAGCTTAGGTGTGAGCTATGGCTACACCTTC.

CDR3 DNA sequence: TGTGCCAGCAGCCTGATTTTTAGTCTCGGGACAGGGGGAAGCGATGAGCAGTTCTTC. Residues: CASSLIFSLGTGGSDEQFF. The V and J genes are TRBV14 and TRBJ2-1; 11 positions agree with TRBD1. Germline V gene sequence: CDR1 SGHDN, CDR2 FVKESK. V trimming: 4 bases; J trimming: 8 bases; junction bases outside the gene matches: 19. This CDR3 is built from 19 residues.

This chain uses TRBV24-1 with TRBJ1-2; the match to TRBD1 covers 9 bases. The CDR3 extends over 13 amino acids. Germline loops: CDR1 KGHDR, CDR2 SFDVKD. V lost 10 bases, J lost 3 bases, and 5 bases stayed unmatched. The CDR3 bases are TGTGCCACAGGGACAGGGAGTGACTATGGCTACACCTTC. Translated: CATGTGSDYGYTF.

This clone turned up a few times. The gene calls are TRBV15 and TRBJ1-6; D unresolved. Looked up from germline, CDR1 is LNHNV and CDR2 is YYDKDF (reference sequence). The V end was cut by 4 bases, the J end by 3 bases, with 13 bases between. This CDR3 is 16 amino acids long. The CDR3, as DNA: TGTGCCACCAGCACCGGGGAAGGGCTCTATAATTCACCCCTCCACTTT. Encoded protein: CATSTGEGLYNSPLHF.

The V call is TRBV5-6, the J call TRBJ1-6; D is ambiguous. This CDR3 spans 14 amino acids. Trimming removed 1 base at V and 6 bases at J, with 8 bases between. Germline CDR1 and CDR2: SGHDT and YYEEEE. The CDR3 reads CASSLTGFNSPLHF. Here the CDR3 DNA reads TGTGCCAGCAGCTTGACGGGGTTTAATTCACCCCTCCACTTT.

The V gene is TRBV20-1, the J gene TRBJ2-5, with 8 nucleotides matching TRBD1. Germline values: CDR1 DFQATT, CDR2 SNEGSKA (reference sequence). The CDR3 runs to 14 residues. J lost 7 bases, V lost 3 bases, and 10 bases had no gene match. CDR3 DNA sequence: TGCAGTGCTAGTAACCAGGGGGCGCATGGGACCCAGTACTTC. Its protein product is CSASNQGAHGTQYF.

This chain links TRBV10-2 with TRBJ2-3; 12 bases are a match to TRBD2. V lost 11 bases and J lost 3; bases outside the gene matches: 3. The CDR3 spans 13 residues. CDR1 and CDR2 from the germline V gene are WSHSY and SAAADI. CDR3 loop: CAASGRATDTQYF. CDR3 DNA: TGCGCCGCTAGCGGGAGGGCTACAGATACGCAGTATTTT.

This chain connects TRBV7-3 to TRBJ2-3; TRBD1 matches 7 bases. The CDR3 contains 16 residues. The V and J ends lost 5 bases and 1 base, in that order; junction bases with no gene match: 9. CDR1 SGHTA and CDR2 FQGTGA come from the germline V gene. This CDR3 reads CASSPTTGSGTDTQYF. The CDR3 DNA reads as TGTGCCAGCAGCCCGACGACAGGGTCTGGCACAGATACGCAGTATTTT.

In this sample, this clone turned up once. The chain's CDR3 is CASSAGQGETYEQYF. In nucleotides, the CDR3 is TGTGCCAGCAGCGCGGGACAGGGGGAGACATACGAGCAGTACTTC. The rearrangement uses TRBV9 and TRBJ2-7; 11 positions agree with TRBD1. V gave up 3 bases and J gave up 4 bases; unmatched junction bases: 6. Per germline, CDR1 SGDLS and CDR2 YYNGEE. This CDR3 spans 15 amino acids.

The rearrangement joins TRBV21-1 to TRBJ2-4; TRBD2, the table's D call, was not compared with the DNA. TRBV21-1 is designated a pseudogene. This CDR3 is 17 amino acids long. The DNA of the CDR3 is TGTGCCAGCAGCTCCCCGGGGGGGGCATTGGCCAAAAACATTCAGTACTTC. Protein product: CASSSPGGALAKNIQYF.

The chain carries TRBV9 and TRBJ2-7; 9 bases map to TRBD1. The germline CDR1 and CDR2 sequences are SGDLS and YYNGEE. J gave up 4 bases and V 0 bases, and 5 bases lay outside the gene matches. The CDR3 has 15 amino acids. CDR3 in amino acids: CASSVDTGGGYEQYF. For the CDR3, the DNA is TGTGCCAGCAGCGTAGACACAGGGGGCGGTTACGAGCAGTACTTC.

The CDR3 nucleotides are TGTGCCAGCAGCGAGAGGGGGGACAGGGTACCAGATACGCAGTATTTT. The encoded protein is CASSERGDRVPDTQYF. The chain links TRBV9 to TRBJ2-3; 9 bases agree with TRBD1. The ends lost 3 bases at V and 4 bases at J; junction bases unmatched: 9. The CDR3 totals 16 residues. The germline V gene encodes CDR1 SGDLS and CDR2 YYNGEE.

The chain joins TRBV5-4 to TRBJ2-1; perhaps TRBD1 as D (6 bases). The length of the CDR3 is 14 residues. Trimming pared 0 bases from V and 8 bases from J, leaving 12 bases between. The germline CDR1 and CDR2 sequences are SGHNT and YYREEE (reference sequence). The CDR3 region is CASSLVGPGDEQFF. CDR3 in DNA: TGTGCCAGCAGCTTGGTAGGTCCAGGGGATGAGCAGTTCTTC. Supplemented by reference TRBV5-4 and TRBJ2-1, the full variable domain reads ETGVTQSPTHLIKTRGQQVTLRCSSQSGHNTVSWYQQALGQGPQFIFQYYREEENGRGNFPPRFSGLQFPNYSSELNVNALELDDSALYLCASSLVGPGDEQFFGPGTRLTVL.

This chain links TRBV6-1 with TRBJ2-2, with D perhaps matching TRBD1 (6 bases). This CDR3 comprises 14 residues. Trimming removed 9 bases at V and 1 base at J, with 12 bases between. The V gene's germline CDR1 is MNHNS and CDR2 SASEGT. CDR3 sequence (DNA): TGTGCCAGTTTAACAGGGTGGAACACCGGGGAGCTGTTTTTT. It specifies CASLTGWNTGELFF.

This sequence joins TRBV5-4 and TRBJ2-1, with D perhaps TRBD1 (6 bases). The germline gives CDR1 SGHNT, CDR2 YYREEE (reference sequence). The CDR3 contains 14 residues. The V end was cut by 5 bases, the J end by 6 bases, with 15 bases between. The CDR3 coding sequence is TGTGCCAGCAGTTCAGGGGCAGGAGGCAATGAGCAGTTCTTC. This gives the protein CASSSGAGGNEQFF.

In its sample, this clone was seen a few times. The V call is TRBV5-6, the J call TRBJ1-5, with 11 positions matching TRBD1. CDR3 length: 16 residues. J lost 6 bases, V lost 4 bases, and 9 bases had no gene match. Germline CDR1 and CDR2: SGHDT and YYEEEE. The CDR3 DNA is TGTGCCAGCAGCATATACCGGACAGGGGGCTTTCAGCCCCAGCATTTT. This gives the protein CASSIYRTGGFQPQHF.

V is TRBV9 and J is TRBJ1-5; 7 bases match TRBD1. Unmatched junction bases numbered 13, after V lost 4 bases and J lost 0 bases. This CDR3 is 18 amino acids long. Germline values: CDR1 SGDLS, CDR2 YYNGEE. The CDR3 region is CASSPRGTEIDSNQPQHF. The DNA for the CDR3 is TGTGCCAGCAGCCCTCGGGGGACAGAGATTGATAGCAATCAGCCCCAGCATTTT.

This rearrangement joins TRBV3-1 (or the pseudogene TRBV3-2) to TRBJ2-1; D possibly corresponds to TRBD2 (6 bases). The V and J ends lost 8 bases and 1 base respectively, with 15 bases between them. CDR1 is LGHDT and CDR2 is YNNKEL in the germline V gene (reference sequence). This CDR3 spans 15 amino acids. The CDR3 is CASQVPGGSYNEQFF. The CDR3 DNA is TGTGCCAGCCAGGTACCCGGGGGTTCCTACAATGAGCAGTTCTTC.

The chain links TRBV27 to TRBJ1-1, with D perhaps TRBD1 (6 bases). V gave up 2 bases and J gave up 4 bases, with 11 bases separating them. CDR3 length: 14 amino acids. Germline V gene sequence: CDR1 MNHEY, CDR2 SMNVEV (reference sequence). This chain's CDR3 is CASSLKQGTTEAFF. CDR3 DNA sequence: TGTGCCAGCAGTTTAAAACAGGGAACCACTGAAGCTTTCTTT.

The chain uses TRBV19 and TRBJ1-5; the match to TRBD1 covers 7 bases. The V gene end was trimmed by 7 bases and the J gene end by 0 bases; junction bases not matched to a gene: 9. This CDR3 has 16 amino acids. CDR1 and CDR2 (germline): LNHDA, SQIVND (reference sequence). CDR3: CASKHLGTDSNQPQHF. The CDR3 bases are TGTGCCAGTAAACACCTCGGGACAGATAGCAATCAGCCCCAGCATTTT.

The chain uses TRBV5-5 and TRBJ2-3, with 7 bases identical to TRBD1. Trimming removed 4 bases from V and 2 bases from J; junction bases left unmatched: 4. Per germline, CDR1 SGHKS and CDR2 YYEKEE (reference sequence). This CDR3 is 14 amino acids long. CDR3 amino acids: CASSRGQNTDTQYF. As DNA, the CDR3 is TGTGCCAGCAGCCGGGGACAGAACACAGATACGCAGTATTTT.

The chain employs TRBV6-5 and TRBJ2-7; 7 bases are shared with TRBD1. J gave up 5 bases and V 5 bases, and 12 bases lay outside the gene matches. CDR3 length equals 15 residues. Germline CDR1 is MNHEY and CDR2 is SVGAGI. CDR3 sequence: CASSIIRTGSHEQYF. CDR3 sequence (DNA): TGTGCCAGCAGTATAATTCGGACAGGTTCCCACGAGCAGTACTTC.

The gene calls are TRBV6-5 and TRBJ2-7; TRBD2 agrees at 7 bases. CDR1 is MNHEY and CDR2 is SVGAGI in the germline V gene. The CDR3 spans 16 residues. The J segment lost 2 bases and the V segment lost 2 bases, leaving 9 bases of the junction unmatched. CDR3 coding DNA: TGTGCCAGCAGTTACAGATGGGGAGGGGACGCCTACGAGCAGTACTTC. Amino acids: CASSYRWGGDAYEQYF.

This clone was seen just once. The chain recombines TRBV6-2 or TRBV6-3 with TRBJ2-7; 10 bases fit TRBD2. Losses at the gene ends were 6 bases for V and 6 bases for J; bases not matched to a gene: 8. The CDR3 totals 14 residues. In germline, CDR1 is MNHEY, CDR2 SVGEGT. DNA for the CDR3: TGTGCCAGCAGCATGCTAGCGGGAGATATCGAGCAGTACTTC. Its translation: CASSMLAGDIEQYF.

The chain is built from TRBV6-2 or TRBV6-3 and TRBJ1-2; TRBD1 agrees at 8 bases. The trim removed 0 bases at V and 7 bases at J, leaving 7 bases unmatched. Germline V gene sequence: CDR1 MNHEY, CDR2 SVGEGT. This CDR3 has 15 amino acids. The CDR3, as DNA: TGTGCCAGCAGTTACTCAAGCAGGGGGCTTGGTGGCTACACCTTC. It encodes CASSYSSRGLGGYTF.

The rearrangement uses TRBV11-3 and TRBJ1-1; a possible D gene is TRBD1 (5 bases). The germline CDR1 and CDR2 sequences are SGHNT and YENEEA. Trimming shortened V by 5 bases and J by 10 bases, and 14 bases separated the two germline ends. This CDR3 spans 12 amino acids. The CDR3 spells CASSPGRGGAFF. CDR3 DNA: TGTGCCAGCAGCCCAGGCCGCGGGGGAGCTTTCTTT.

V is TRBV19 and J is TRBJ1-2; D not certain. The CDR3 contains 13 residues. CDR1 LNHDA and CDR2 SQIVND come from the germline V gene (reference sequence). V was clipped by 10 bases and J by 1 base, with 13 bases between them. For the CDR3, the DNA is TGTGCCACCCGACAAACCCATAACTATGGCTACACCTTC. As protein: CATRQTHNYGYTF.

The J gene is TRBJ2-7, the V gene TRBV2; 11 bases line up with TRBD2. Germline V CDR1 and CDR2: SNHLY, FYNNEI. The length of the CDR3 is 18 residues. J gave up 0 bases and V 5 bases, and 12 bases lay outside the gene matches. The CDR3 region is CASSIGLAGLRSSYEQYF. The CDR3 nucleotides read TGTGCCAGCAGTATCGGACTAGCGGGTTTAAGGAGCTCCTACGAGCAGTACTTC.

The chain has TRBV6-5 and TRBJ2-1; 7 nucleotides align to TRBD1. J gave up 6 bases and V 5 bases, and 10 bases lay outside the gene matches. CDR3 size: 15 residues. Germline CDR1 MNHEY, CDR2 SVGAGI. The DNA of the CDR3 is TGTGCCAGCAGTCCGGGACAGATACCTTCCAATGAGCAGTTCTTC. Translating it yields CASSPGQIPSNEQFF.